This T cell receptor beta chain emerged from a study of T cell responses to AZD1222 COVID-19 vaccine. Generated by immunoSEQ multiplex PCR, the TCRdb table keeps only in-frame clones and is missing some. The sample yields around 150,000 clones, roughly 94% seen once. It was second doses at about 4 or about 12 weeks that were pooled. Study results and limitations: Reports indicate that nearly half of spike-specific TCRs are directed at unmutated variant regions. Two doses of AZD1222 preceded a rise in Spike-specific TCR breadth and depth.

About this clone itself: The antigen is undetermined.

CDR3 length equals 12 residues. The germline CDR1 and CDR2 sequences are MNHNS and SASEGT. V lost 11 bases, J lost 6 bases, and 16 bases lay in between. The input for sequencing was peripheral blood, taken 28 days after the second AZD1222 dose. This sequence originates from an adult who received the AZD1222 COVID-19 vaccine. The chain couples TRBV6-1 to TRBJ1-1; TRBD1 might be the D (6 bases). CDR3 sequence: CASWEGGPEAFF. The CDR3 DNA follows: TGTGCCTCCTGGGAGGGGGGACCTGAAGCTTTCTTT.